Described below is a single T cell receptor (beta chain) sequence and its context. These data belong to a study of pediatric ulcerative colitis. CDR1 is SGHKS and CDR2 is YYEKEE in the germline V gene (reference sequence). There are 14 residues in the CDR3. Trimming removed 6 bases from V and 2 bases from J, with 15 bases in between. The repertoire was sequenced with immunoSEQ multiplex PCR; TCRdb's copy has only in-frame clones and lacks some. The repertoire holds roughly 60,000 clones, 87% seen once, with around 1.5% in the top ten. The gene calls are TRBV5-5 and TRBJ2-7; the D gene is possibly TRBD1 (5 bases). Sequencing was carried out using blood. This clonotype was sampled from a boy aged 5-17 years who was a control in a study of pediatric ulcerative colitis. CDR3 DNA sequence: TGTGCCAGCATTTCCCCAGGGAATGCCTACGAGCAGTACTTC. Protein product: CASISPGNAYEQYF.